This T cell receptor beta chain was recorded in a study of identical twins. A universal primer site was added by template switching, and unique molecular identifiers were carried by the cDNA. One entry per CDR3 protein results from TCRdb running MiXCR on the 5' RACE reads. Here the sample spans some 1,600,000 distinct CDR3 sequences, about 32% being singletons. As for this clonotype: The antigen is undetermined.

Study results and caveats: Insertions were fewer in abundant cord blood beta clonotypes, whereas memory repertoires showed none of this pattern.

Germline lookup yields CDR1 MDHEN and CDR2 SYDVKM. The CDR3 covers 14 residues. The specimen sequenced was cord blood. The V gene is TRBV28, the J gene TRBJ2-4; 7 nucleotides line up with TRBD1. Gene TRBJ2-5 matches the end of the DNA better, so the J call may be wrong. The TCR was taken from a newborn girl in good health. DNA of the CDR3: TGTGCCAGCAGCCGACACAGGGGACGAGAGACCCAGTACTTC. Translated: CASSRHRGRETQYF.